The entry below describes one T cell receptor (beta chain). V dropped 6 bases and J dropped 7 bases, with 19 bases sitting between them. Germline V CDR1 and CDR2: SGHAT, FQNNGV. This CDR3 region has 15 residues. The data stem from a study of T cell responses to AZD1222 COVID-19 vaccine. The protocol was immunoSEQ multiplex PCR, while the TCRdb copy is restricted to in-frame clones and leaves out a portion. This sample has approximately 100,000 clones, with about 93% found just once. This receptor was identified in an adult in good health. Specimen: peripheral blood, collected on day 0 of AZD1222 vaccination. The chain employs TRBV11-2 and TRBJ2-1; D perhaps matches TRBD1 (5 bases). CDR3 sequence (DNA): TGTGCCAGCAGGAATATGGACATATTGGGGAATGAGCAGTTCTTC. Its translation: CASRNMDILGNEQFF.